This TCR beta chain stems from a study of cytomegalovirus exposure and HLA in healthy donors. Study outcomes and limitations: Most observed TCR sequences were rare, whereas some public TCRs were detected in many donors.

The data were produced by immunoSEQ multiplex PCR, yet TCRdb's version contains in-frame clones alone and is incomplete. This sample yields roughly 100,000 clones, of which about 95% are seen a single time; roughly 0.9% belongs to the top ten. On this clone: Its cognate antigen is unknown.

The sequenced sample was PBMCs. This TCR was recovered from a woman aged 18 to 35 in good health and CMV-seronegative.

Here the CDR3 reads CASSMIEGRGGRPYEQYF. The CDR3 nucleotides read TGTGCCAGTAGTATGATCGAGGGGAGGGGTGGAAGACCCTACGAGCAGTACTTC. This chain uses TRBV19 with TRBJ2-7; the match to TRBD2 covers 7 bases. The germline V gene encodes CDR1 LNHDA and CDR2 SQIVND (reference sequence). CDR3 length: 18 residues. The V gene end was trimmed by 3 bases and the J gene end by 2 bases; junction bases not matched to a gene: 16.